A single sample is the source of the 26 T cell receptor beta chains below, sequenced in a study of T cells in Graves' hyperthyroidism and ophthalmopathy. What was amplified from RNA transcripts were TCR beta CDR3 regions. HTBI primers were used for first-round RT-PCR of the TCR CDR3. TCRdb passed the multiplex PCR reads through MiXCR, listing each CDR3 protein once. The table lists about 380,000 distinct CDR3 sequences, about a fifth of them singletons. Source material: blood. These receptors all come from a man aged 18 to 35 with Graves' ophthalmopathy.

There are a few counts of this clonotype. This sequence joins TRBV2 and TRBJ2-5, with 9 bases that match TRBD2. The germline V gene has CDR1 SNHLY and CDR2 FYNNEI. The CDR3 contains 14 residues. J lost 5 bases, V lost 6 bases, and 7 bases had no gene match. CDR3 sequence reads: CASRFSRGGETQYF. The CDR3 DNA is TGTGCCAGCAGGTTCTCGCGGGGGGGGGAGACCCAGTACTTC.

Ten or more counts support this clonotype. The rearrangement uses TRBV18 and TRBJ2-5; possible D gene TRBD2, 5 bases. Deletions cut 6 bases from V and 1 base from J, with 12 bases between. CDR3 size: 14 residues. Germline V CDR1 and CDR2: KGHSH, LQKENI. CDR3 DNA sequence: TGTGCCAGCTCTTCCGGGGTAACCCAAGAGACCCAGTACTTC. Translating it yields CASSSGVTQETQYF.

In its sample, this clonotype was seen many times. This chain links TRBV3-1 with TRBJ1-1, with unresolved D. This CDR3 is built from 12 residues. Germline V gives CDR1 LGHDT, CDR2 YNNKEL (reference sequence). V lost 4 bases and J lost 8, with 11 bases in between. CDR3 region: CASSLIGLEAFF. The CDR3, as DNA: TGTGCCAGCAGCCTGATTGGGCTAGAAGCTTTCTTT. The entire variable domain, with the rest obtained from reference TRBV3-1 and TRBJ1-1, is as follows: DTAVSQTPKYLVTQMGNDKSIKCEQNLGHDTMYWYKQDSKKFLKIMFSYNNKELIINETVPNRFSPKSPDKAHLNLHINSLELGDSAVYFCASSLIGLEAFFGQGTRLTVV.

The V and J genes are TRBV6-1 and TRBJ1-4; D is undetermined. Per germline, CDR1 MNHNS and CDR2 SASEGT. Trimming removed 4 bases at V and 5 bases at J, with 14 bases between. The CDR3 runs to 15 residues. CDR3 sequence reads: CASSASSSGNEKLFF. For the CDR3, the DNA is TGTGCCAGCAGTGCGAGCTCGTCTGGGAATGAAAAACTGTTTTTT.

The rearrangement links TRBV29-1 to TRBJ2-4; TRBD1 matches at 11 bases. Germline CDR1 and CDR2: SQVTM and ANQGSEA. V was clipped by 8 bases and J by 6 bases; unmatched bases: 6. There are 13 residues in the CDR3. The CDR3 here is CSTGGQGGNIQYF. The CDR3 nucleotides are TGCAGCACTGGGGGACAGGGGGGAAACATTCAGTACTTC.

This clonotype was counted at least ten times. The V gene is TRBV27, the J gene TRBJ1-5, with D hard to call. The germline gives CDR1 MNHEY, CDR2 SMNVEV (reference sequence). The CDR3 loop spans 15 amino acids. Trimming cost V 3 bases and J 6 bases, with 15 bases left between them. Here the CDR3 DNA reads TGTGCCAGCAGTTTCTCGGGAGTAGGTATTCAGCCCCAGCATTTT. Protein sequence: CASSFSGVGIQPQHF.

The chain is built from TRBV4-1 and TRBJ2-3, with D perhaps given as TRBD1 or TRBD2 (5 bases each). V shed 4 bases and J shed 2 bases, with 13 bases lying between them. Germline CDR1 is MGHRA and CDR2 is YSYEKL. CDR3 length equals 15 residues. The CDR3: CASSLTPGPTDTQYF. CDR3 sequence (DNA): TGCGCCAGCAGCCTTACCCCGGGACCCACAGATACGCAGTATTTT.

This clonotype showed up just once. The chain uses TRBV6-1 and TRBJ2-5, with D possibly matching TRBD1 (6 bases). CDR3 length: 15 residues. The germline V and J ends were trimmed by 7 bases and 1 base, with 16 bases remaining between them. Germline lookup yields CDR1 MNHNS and CDR2 SASEGT. The CDR3 DNA sequence: TGTGCCAGCACCTCATTGGGGGCCATCCAAGAGACCCAGTACTTC. Its translation: CASTSLGAIQETQYF.

The table lists this clonotype with a count of one. The chain combines TRBV29-1 with TRBJ2-5; TRBD2 matches at 10 bases. The V segment lost 4 bases and the J segment 2 bases; nucleotides outside the gene matches: 7. The CDR3 is made up of 15 amino acids. CDR1 and CDR2 from the germline V gene are SQVTM and ANQGSEA. CDR3 in amino acids: CSVGASGREQETQYF. The CDR3 coding sequence is TGCAGCGTTGGGGCTAGCGGGAGAGAGCAAGAGACCCAGTACTTC.

This clonotype was seen a few times. The chain joins TRBV7-9 to TRBJ1-6; D remains ambiguous. Germline V lookup: CDR1 SEHNR, CDR2 FQNEAQ (reference sequence). V lost 1 base and J lost 7, with 5 bases in between. The CDR3 is 13 residues long. CDR3 sequence reads: CASSLDWNSPLHF. CDR3 nucleotide sequence: TGTGCCAGCAGCTTAGATTGGAATTCACCCCTCCACTTT.

In this sample, this clonotype turned up many times. The chain carries TRBV18 and TRBJ1-5; possible D gene TRBD1, 6 bases. This CDR3 contains 15 residues. Trimming took off 2 bases at V and 4 bases at J, with 12 bases between the two ends. The V gene's germline CDR1 is KGHSH and CDR2 LQKENI. The CDR3 nucleotides read TGTGCCAGCTCACCATCCAGGGGCGATAATCAGCCCCAGCATTTT. This sequence encodes CASSPSRGDNQPQHF.

The rearrangement uses TRBV6-1 and TRBJ2-5; D ambiguous. Trimming removed 6 bases at V and 0 bases at J, with 8 bases between. Germline-derived CDR1 and CDR2 are MNHNS and SASEGT. This CDR3 is 13 amino acids long. The CDR3 sequence: CASSRSYQETQYF. The DNA for the CDR3 is TGTGCCAGCAGCAGGTCGTACCAAGAGACCCAGTACTTC.

This clonotype was counted many times. The rearrangement joins TRBV7-9 to TRBJ1-2; 8 bases agree with TRBD1. Looked up from germline, CDR1 is SEHNR and CDR2 is FQNEAQ (reference sequence). The CDR3 is made up of 13 amino acids. V was clipped by 5 bases and J by 4 bases; unmatched bases: 3. The CDR3 coding sequence is TGTGCCAGCAGCCAGGGGGCGGCCTATGGCTACACCTTC. This encodes CASSQGAAYGYTF.

This rearrangement joins TRBV15 to TRBJ2-7; tentatively, D is TRBD2 (5 bases). V was cut by 1 base and J by 2 bases, with 12 bases left in between. Germline V CDR1 and CDR2: LNHNV, YYDKDF (reference sequence). The CDR3 contains 15 residues. This CDR3 reads CATSRGRTGTYEQYF. The CDR3 DNA is TGTGCCACCAGCAGAGGTCGGACGGGAACCTACGAGCAGTACTTC.

This clonotype occurred a few times. The chain employs TRBV4-1 and TRBJ1-4, with 10 bases fitting TRBD1. With 4 bases clipped from V and 6 bases from J, the junction kept 5 bases outside the gene matches. Germline loops: CDR1 MGHRA, CDR2 YSYEKL. The length of the CDR3 is 15 residues. The DNA of the CDR3 is TGCGCCAGCAGCCCCGGGACAGGGGTTTATGAAAAACTGTTTTTT. It codes for CASSPGTGVYEKLFF.

This clonotype was recorded at least ten times. The chain links TRBV5-6 to TRBJ2-7, with 9 bases that match TRBD1. Looked up from germline, CDR1 is SGHDT and CDR2 is YYEEEE. Unmatched junction bases numbered 7, after V lost 5 bases and J lost 4 bases. This CDR3 has 14 residues. DNA for the CDR3: TGTGCCAGCAGTTCGGGACAGGGACGATACGAGCAGTACTTC. This encodes CASSSGQGRYEQYF.

The sample holds many counts of this clonotype. This sequence joins TRBV5-1 and TRBJ2-7; TRBD1 might be the D (6 bases). There are 14 residues in the CDR3. Trimming took off 0 bases at V and 5 bases at J, with 12 bases between the two ends. CDR1 and CDR2 (germline): SGHRS, YFSETQ. CDR3 loop: CASSLVAGEDEQYF. The CDR3 region has the DNA TGCGCCAGCAGCTTGGTTGCAGGGGAAGACGAGCAGTACTTC.

This clonotype was seen more than once but under ten times. V and J are TRBV12-3 or TRBV12-4 and TRBJ2-1; possibly TRBD1 for D (5 bases). Trimming removed 6 bases from V and 12 bases from J, with 15 bases in between. The CDR3 contains 12 residues. In DNA form, the CDR3 reads TGTGCCAGCAGCATCGACAGAGTGTGGCAGTTCTTC. Its translation: CASSIDRVWQFF.

At least ten counts were recorded for this clonotype. J is TRBJ1-2 and V is TRBV18, with unresolved D. The CDR3 totals 14 residues. CDR1 and CDR2 from the germline V gene are KGHSH and LQKENI. The V and J ends lost 1 base and 2 bases respectively, with 8 bases between them. CDR3 amino acids: CASSPQSQNYGYTF. The CDR3 nucleotides read TGTGCCAGCTCACCACAGTCCCAGAACTATGGCTACACCTTC. The variable domain in full, with the rest retrieved from reference TRBV18 and TRBJ1-2, is NAGVMQNPRHLVRRRGQEARLRCSPMKGHSHVYWYRQLPEEGLKFMVYLQKENIIDESGMPKERFSAEFPKEGPSILRIQQVVRGDSAAYFCASSPQSQNYGYTFGSGTRLTVV.

As for this clonotype: It may be a read error: a sequence one base away is much more abundant. J is TRBJ2-7 and V is TRBV18, with TRBD1 as a possible D gene (5 bases). The germline V gene encodes CDR1 KGHSH and CDR2 LQKENI. CDR3 size: 14 residues. CDR3 sequence reads: CASLPKQVSYEQYF. The CDR3 bases are TGTGCCAGCTTACCAAAACAGGTATCCTACGAGCAGTACTTC.

In its sample, this clonotype was seen a few times. The V and J genes are TRBV24-1 and TRBJ2-3, with 8 positions matching TRBD1. The CDR3 contains 16 residues. The V gene end was trimmed by 4 bases and the J gene end by 6 bases; junction bases not matched to a gene: 11. Germline-derived CDR1 and CDR2 are KGHDR and SFDVKD. Written as DNA, the CDR3 is TGTGCCACCAGTGAGTCGTGGCAGGGGGCAGCGGATACGCAGTATTTT. Amino acids: CATSESWQGAADTQYF.

This clonotype was picked up many times. The genes are TRBV2 and TRBJ1-4, with D unclear. The germline V gene encodes CDR1 SNHLY and CDR2 FYNNEI. The CDR3 is 11 amino acids. In DNA, the CDR3 is TGTGCTGGATCTGGCGGTGAAAAACTGTTTTTT. Translated: CAGSGGEKLFF.

This clonotype was seen repeatedly, ten times or more. This rearrangement joins TRBV6-2 or TRBV6-3 to TRBJ1-5, with 7 bases aligning to TRBD1. The trim removed 3 bases at V and 7 bases at J, leaving 3 bases unmatched. This CDR3 has 13 residues. The germline CDR1 and CDR2 sequences are MNHEY and SVGEGT. The CDR3 nucleotides read TGTGCCAGCAGTTATAAGGGGGCCCAGCCCCAGCATTTT. Amino acid sequence: CASSYKGAQPQHF.

This CDR3 reads CASSRAGSSGNTIYF. CDR3 coding DNA: TGTGCCAGCTCCCGCGCCGGGAGCTCTGGAAACACCATATATTTT. V is TRBV18 and J is TRBJ1-3; D uncertain. Germline CDR1 KGHSH, CDR2 LQKENI. Deletions cut 6 bases from V and 0 bases from J, with 12 bases between. This CDR3 is 15 amino acids long.

The rearrangement joins TRBV9 to TRBJ1-2; D uncertain. Trimming took off 0 bases at V and 8 bases at J, with 11 bases between the two ends. The V gene's germline CDR1 is SGDLS and CDR2 YYNGEE. CDR3 length equals 13 residues. This CDR3 reads CASSVVPPLGYTF. CDR3 DNA sequence: TGTGCCAGCAGCGTAGTTCCCCCCTTGGGCTACACCTTC. Together with reference TRBV9 and TRBJ1-2, the CDR3 gives the full variable domain: DSGVTQTPKHLITATGQRVTLRCSPRSGDLSVYWYQQSLDQGLQFLIQYYNGEERAKGNILERFSAQQFPDLHSELNLSSLELGDSALYFCASSVVPPLGYTFGSGTRLTVV.

In this sample, this clonotype turned up many times. The chain joins TRBV5-5 to TRBJ1-1; TRBD1 matches at 8 bases. V lost 4 bases, J lost 4 bases, and 3 bases stayed unmatched. The germline CDR1 and CDR2 sequences are SGHKS and YYEKEE (reference sequence). The CDR3 is made up of 13 amino acids. The CDR3 is CASSEQGGTEAFF. The CDR3 DNA reads as TGTGCCAGCAGCGAACAGGGGGGCACTGAAGCTTTCTTT.